These T cell receptor beta chains were read from a single sample in a study of blood T cell repertoires in COVID-19. Method: immunoSEQ multiplex PCR; TCRdb's copy keeps in-frame clones and lacks some. This sample has some 330,000 clones, with under 90% found just once. The source material was PBMCs or T cells enriched from blood (not recorded which). Source of these receptors: a man younger than 45 who had recovered from COVID-19. Each CDR3 is given with its conserved first and last residue. A D gene is named only where the DNA matches it firmly. Only some rows state a clone size, as once, few, many or a class for expanded clones.

CDR3 DNA: TGTGCCAGCTCCCCGGGACAGGGAGGGAACACTGAAGCTTTCTTT
CDR3 protein: CASSPGQGGNTEAFF
J gene: TRBJ1-1
clone size: NA
V gene: TRBV18
D gene: TRBD1

CDR3 DNA: TGTGCAAGTCGCTTAGTCTACTCACGCTCCTACGAGCAGTACTTC
CDR3 protein: CASRLVYSRSYEQYF
J gene: TRBJ2-7
clone size: NA
V gene: TRBV12-2
D gene: NA

CDR3 DNA: TGCAGCGTTGGGCAGGGGCAATCCTACGAGCAGTACTTC
CDR3 protein: CSVGQGQSYEQYF
J gene: TRBJ2-7
clone size: NA
V gene: TRBV29-1
D gene: NA

CDR3 DNA: TGTGCCAGCAGCGCTTCTAGCGGGAGTCGGCCCGGGGAGCTGTTTTTT
CDR3 protein: CASSASSGSRPGELFF
J gene: TRBJ2-2
clone size: few
V gene: TRBV9
D gene: TRBD2

CDR3 DNA: TGTGCCAGCAGCTTGAGCGACCCTGATACTTACAATCAGCCCCAGCATTTT
CDR3 protein: CASSLSDPDTYNQPQHF
J gene: TRBJ1-5
clone size: NA
V gene: TRBV7-9
D gene: NA

CDR3 DNA: TGTGCCAGCAGTTCGATCCAGGGGTATGGCTACACCTTC
CDR3 protein: CASSSIQGYGYTF
J gene: TRBJ1-2
clone size: few
V gene: TRBV12-3/TRBV12-4
D gene: NA

CDR3 DNA: TGCAGTGCTAGTCCCCTGGACAGGGTGGAGGAAAAACTGTTTTTT
CDR3 protein: CSASPLDRVEEKLFF
J gene: TRBJ1-4
clone size: NA
V gene: TRBV20-1
D gene: TRBD1

CDR3 DNA: TGCGCCAGCAGTAGAAATTCCGCCTACGAGCAGTACTTC
CDR3 protein: CASSRNSAYEQYF
J gene: TRBJ2-7
clone size: once
V gene: TRBV5-1
D gene: NA

CDR3 DNA: TGTGCCAGCAGCGACGACAGGGGCCCGAACACTGAAGCTTTCTTT
CDR3 protein: CASSDDRGPNTEAFF
J gene: TRBJ1-1
clone size: once
V gene: TRBV5-4
D gene: TRBD1

CDR3 DNA: TGTGCCAGCAGCACCCGGACTAGTGCAGATACGCAGTATTTT
CDR3 protein: CASSTRTSADTQYF
J gene: TRBJ2-3
clone size: once
V gene: TRBV9
D gene: TRBD2

CDR3 DNA: TGTGCCAGCAGCCCAACTAGCGGGAGCTACGAGCAGTACTTC
CDR3 protein: CASSPTSGSYEQYF
J gene: TRBJ2-7
clone size: NA
V gene: TRBV5-5
D gene: TRBD2

CDR3 DNA: TGTGCCTGGAGTACAGTCCATGAGCAGTTCTTC
CDR3 protein: CAWSTVHEQFF
J gene: TRBJ2-1
clone size: NA
V gene: TRBV30
D gene: NA

CDR3 DNA: TGCGCCAGCAGCCTCACCAAGAACAGGGGGGACGAAAAACTGTTTTTT
CDR3 protein: CASSLTKNRGDEKLFF
J gene: TRBJ1-4
clone size: NA
V gene: TRBV5-1
D gene: TRBD1

CDR3 DNA: TGTGCCAGCAGGACCAGCGGGGGCTACGAGCAGTACTTC
CDR3 protein: CASRTSGGYEQYF
J gene: TRBJ2-7
clone size: NA
V gene: TRBV3-1/TRBV3-2
D gene: TRBD2

CDR3 DNA: TGCAGCGTCTCGGGACTAGCGGGAGGACCTCTCCAAGAGACCCAGTACTTC
CDR3 protein: CSVSGLAGGPLQETQYF
J gene: TRBJ2-5
clone size: NA
V gene: TRBV29-1
D gene: TRBD2

CDR3 DNA: TGTGCCAGCAGCCCCTTGGGCAGGGAAAAACTGTTTTTT
CDR3 protein: CASSPLGREKLFF
J gene: TRBJ1-4
clone size: NA
V gene: TRBV11-2
D gene: NA

CDR3 DNA: TGCGCCAGCAGCTTGGCCGGGTATTACGGGACAGCCTTCACAGATACGCAGTATTTT
CDR3 protein: CASSLAGYYGTAFTDTQYF
J gene: TRBJ2-3
clone size: NA
V gene: TRBV5-1
D gene: TRBD1

CDR3 DNA: TGCGCCAGCAGTGAGTATAGAAACACAGATACGCAGTATTTT
CDR3 protein: CASSEYRNTDTQYF
J gene: TRBJ2-3
clone size: NA
V gene: TRBV10-2
D gene: NA

CDR3 DNA: TGCGCCAGCAGCCAAGTCTTCGCAGAGAACACTGAAGCTTTCTTT
CDR3 protein: CASSQVFAENTEAFF
J gene: TRBJ1-1
clone size: NA
V gene: TRBV4-1
D gene: NA

CDR3 DNA: TGTGCCAGCAGTTTGCCCCAGGGGACTAACTATGGCTACACCTTC
CDR3 protein: CASSLPQGTNYGYTF
J gene: TRBJ1-2
clone size: NA
V gene: TRBV28
D gene: NA

CDR3 DNA: TGTGCCAGTAGTATCACCGGGTTCGATACGCAGTATTTT
CDR3 protein: CASSITGFDTQYF
J gene: TRBJ2-3
clone size: NA
V gene: TRBV19
D gene: NA

CDR3 DNA: TGTGCCAGCAATCGCGGGATTGGTGGTACTGAAGCTTTCTTT
CDR3 protein: CASNRGIGGTEAFF
J gene: TRBJ1-1
clone size: NA
V gene: TRBV2
D gene: NA

CDR3 DNA: TGTGCCAGCACCCCGGGGGGGCTTCAGCCCCAGCATTTT
CDR3 protein: CASTPGGLQPQHF
J gene: TRBJ1-5
clone size: NA
V gene: TRBV12-3/TRBV12-4
D gene: NA

CDR3 DNA: TGTGCCAGCAGGGGGACAGGGGTCACCGGGGAGCTGTTTTTT
CDR3 protein: CASRGTGVTGELFF
J gene: TRBJ2-2
clone size: NA
V gene: TRBV9
D gene: TRBD1

CDR3 DNA: TGTGCCAGCAGTCTGCCCGGGACCTACGAGCAGTACTTC
CDR3 protein: CASSLPGTYEQYF
J gene: TRBJ2-7
clone size: once
V gene: TRBV27
D gene: NA

CDR3 DNA: TGTGCCAGTAGCGTGGGAGGGACCGGGGAGCTGTTTTTT
CDR3 protein: CASSVGGTGELFF
J gene: TRBJ2-2
clone size: NA
V gene: TRBV19
D gene: TRBD2

CDR3 DNA: TGTGCCAGCAGCGTTCGCGGACAGACGAATCAGCCCCAGCATTTT
CDR3 protein: CASSVRGQTNQPQHF
J gene: TRBJ1-5
clone size: NA
V gene: TRBV7-2
D gene: NA

CDR3 DNA: TGTGCCAGCAGCTTGGTTATTAGCGGGAGACCCAATGAGCAGTTCTTC
CDR3 protein: CASSLVISGRPNEQFF
J gene: TRBJ2-1
clone size: once
V gene: TRBV5-6
D gene: TRBD2

CDR3 DNA: TGTGCCAGCAGCTTAGAGGGTGGACAGGGGAAGGTTTCCAAAAACATTCAGTACTTC
CDR3 protein: CASSLEGGQGKVSKNIQYF
J gene: TRBJ2-4
clone size: NA
V gene: TRBV7-2
D gene: TRBD1

CDR3 DNA: TGTGCCAGCAGCCTCGTGAACACAGGGGTAAAAAACATTCAGTACTTC
CDR3 protein: CASSLVNTGVKNIQYF
J gene: TRBJ2-4
clone size: NA
V gene: TRBV7-8
D gene: TRBD1

CDR3 DNA: TGCAGCGTTGCTAAGACAGGGCAAGAGACCCAGTACTTC
CDR3 protein: CSVAKTGQETQYF
J gene: TRBJ2-5
clone size: NA
V gene: TRBV29-1
D gene: TRBD1

CDR3 DNA: TGTGCCAGCAGCTTGAGTCTCGGGAGTTCCTACGAGCAGTACTTC
CDR3 protein: CASSLSLGSSYEQYF
J gene: TRBJ2-7
clone size: NA
V gene: TRBV5-5
D gene: NA

CDR3 DNA: TGTGCCAGCAGCTTAGCTAGGACAGGGCTCTACGAGCAGTACTTC
CDR3 protein: CASSLARTGLYEQYF
J gene: TRBJ2-7
clone size: once
V gene: TRBV7-9
D gene: TRBD1

CDR3 DNA: TGTGCCAGCTCACCACCGACTGGGAACACTGAAGCTTTCTTT
CDR3 protein: CASSPPTGNTEAFF
J gene: TRBJ1-1
clone size: NA
V gene: TRBV18
D gene: NA

CDR3 DNA: TGTGCCAGCAGCTTAGTAGGACAGGGCGGCTACACCTTC
CDR3 protein: CASSLVGQGGYTF
J gene: TRBJ1-2
clone size: NA
V gene: TRBV11-1
D gene: TRBD1

CDR3 DNA: TGTGCCAGCGTCCCCGTATTCGGTAATTCACCCCTCCACTTT
CDR3 protein: CASVPVFGNSPLHF
J gene: TRBJ1-6
clone size: few
V gene: TRBV6-5
D gene: NA

CDR3 DNA: TGTGCCACCAGTGATTTGGTGGCCTCTAGCACAGATACGCAGTATTTT
CDR3 protein: CATSDLVASSTDTQYF
J gene: TRBJ2-3
clone size: NA
V gene: TRBV24-1
D gene: NA

CDR3 DNA: TGTGCCAGCTCACCACCCGGGGTAGATACGCAGTATTTT
CDR3 protein: CASSPPGVDTQYF
J gene: TRBJ2-3
clone size: NA
V gene: TRBV18
D gene: NA

CDR3 DNA: TGCGCCAGCAGCCAAGGTGGGGCTGGGGAGCAGTACTTC
CDR3 protein: CASSQGGAGEQYF
J gene: TRBJ2-7
clone size: NA
V gene: TRBV4-1
D gene: NA

CDR3 DNA: TGCGCCAGCAGTGACAGTCAGGGAAAAATCGGGGAGCTGTTTTTT
CDR3 protein: CASSDSQGKIGELFF
J gene: TRBJ2-2
clone size: NA
V gene: TRBV10-1
D gene: NA

CDR3 DNA: TGTGCCAGCAGTTTCCGGGACAGGGGTGGCTACACCTTC
CDR3 protein: CASSFRDRGGYTF
J gene: TRBJ1-2
clone size: NA
V gene: TRBV27
D gene: TRBD1

CDR3 DNA: TGTGCCTGGGCCACGCGGACAGGGCAGCATTCACCCCTCCACTTT
CDR3 protein: CAWATRTGQHSPLHF
J gene: TRBJ1-6
clone size: once
V gene: TRBV30
D gene: TRBD1

CDR3 DNA: TGCGCCAGCAGCTTGGCGGGACATTACATGAACACTGAAGCTTTCTTT
CDR3 protein: CASSLAGHYMNTEAFF
J gene: TRBJ1-1
clone size: NA
V gene: TRBV5-1
D gene: NA

CDR3 DNA: TGTGCCAGCAGCTTGGTAGGGGCGAACACTGAAGCTTTCTTT
CDR3 protein: CASSLVGANTEAFF
J gene: TRBJ1-1
clone size: NA
V gene: TRBV6-5
D gene: NA

CDR3 DNA: TGTGCCAGCAGCCAAGCCGACTACTCCTACGAGCAGTACTTC
CDR3 protein: CASSQADYSYEQYF
J gene: TRBJ2-7
clone size: NA
V gene: TRBV3-1/TRBV3-2
D gene: NA

CDR3 DNA: TGTGCCGCTCGATTTCGGGACAGAAATTCACCCCTCCACTTT
CDR3 protein: CAARFRDRNSPLHF
J gene: TRBJ1-6
clone size: NA
V gene: TRBV27
D gene: TRBD1

CDR3 DNA: TGTGCCAGCAGTGAATTTGGCTCCTTTTACCCCTACGAGCAGTACTTC
CDR3 protein: CASSEFGSFYPYEQYF
J gene: TRBJ2-7
clone size: few
V gene: TRBV2
D gene: NA

CDR3 DNA: TGTGCCAGCTCATCCCGGACAGGGGGCGCAGGGAATGAGCAGTTCTTC
CDR3 protein: CASSSRTGGAGNEQFF
J gene: TRBJ2-1
clone size: NA
V gene: TRBV18
D gene: TRBD1

CDR3 DNA: TGTGCCAGTAGTATAACGGGGGTGGTTGTTTCACCCCTCCACTTT
CDR3 protein: CASSITGVVVSPLHF
J gene: TRBJ1-6
clone size: NA
V gene: TRBV19
D gene: NA

CDR3 DNA: TGTGCCAGTAGTATAGCGGCTAGCGGGGGCTCCAAAAACATTCAGTACTTC
CDR3 protein: CASSIAASGGSKNIQYF
J gene: TRBJ2-4
clone size: NA
V gene: TRBV19
D gene: TRBD2

CDR3 DNA: TGTGCCAGCAATGGACAGGGACGCACAGATACGCAGTATTTT
CDR3 protein: CASNGQGRTDTQYF
J gene: TRBJ2-3
clone size: few
V gene: TRBV25-1
D gene: TRBD1

CDR3 DNA: TGTGCCAGCAGCGCCACATATAGCAATCAGCCCCAGCATTTT
CDR3 protein: CASSATYSNQPQHF
J gene: TRBJ1-5
clone size: NA
V gene: TRBV9
D gene: NA

CDR3 DNA: TGCGCCAGCAGCTTGTTACACAGCAACTATGGCTACACCTTC
CDR3 protein: CASSLLHSNYGYTF
J gene: TRBJ1-2
clone size: NA
V gene: TRBV5-1
D gene: NA